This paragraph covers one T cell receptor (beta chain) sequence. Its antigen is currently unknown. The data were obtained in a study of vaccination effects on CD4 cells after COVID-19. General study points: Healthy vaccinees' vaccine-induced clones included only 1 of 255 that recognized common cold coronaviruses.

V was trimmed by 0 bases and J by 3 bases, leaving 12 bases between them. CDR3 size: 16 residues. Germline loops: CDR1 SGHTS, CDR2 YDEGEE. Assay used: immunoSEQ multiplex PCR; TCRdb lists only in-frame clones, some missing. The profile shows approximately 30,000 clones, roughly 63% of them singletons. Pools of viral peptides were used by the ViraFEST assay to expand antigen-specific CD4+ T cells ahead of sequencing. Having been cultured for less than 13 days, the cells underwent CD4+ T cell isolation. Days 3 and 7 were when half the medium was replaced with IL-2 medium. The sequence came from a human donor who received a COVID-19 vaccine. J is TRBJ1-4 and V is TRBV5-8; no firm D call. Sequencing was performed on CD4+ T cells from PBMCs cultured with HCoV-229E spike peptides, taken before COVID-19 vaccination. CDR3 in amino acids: CASSLGVGRANEKLFF. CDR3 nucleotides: TGTGCCAGCAGCTTGGGCGTTGGTAGGGCTAATGAAAAACTGTTTTTT.